This TCR beta chain appears in the sequencing data of a study of T cells in Graves' hyperthyroidism and ophthalmopathy. This clonotype was seen ten or more times. RNA transcripts served as the template for amplifying TCR beta CDR3 regions. TCR CDR3 underwent first-round RT-PCR with the HTBI primer set. Each CDR3 protein gets one entry after TCRdb re-called the multiplex PCR reads with MiXCR. The sample lists some 570,000 distinct CDR3 sequences; approximately 15% were seen once. The source is a young woman with Graves' ophthalmopathy. The sequencing sample was made of blood.

CDR3 sequence (DNA): TGTGCCAGCAGTTTCTTTCAGGGCGTCTATAATTCACCCCTCCACTTT. Translating gives CASSFFQGVYNSPLHF. This chain joins TRBV12-3 or TRBV12-4 and TRBJ1-6; possibly TRBD1 for D (5 bases). CDR3 size: 16 residues. The germline V and J ends were trimmed by 3 bases and 3 bases, with 12 bases remaining between them.